This T cell receptor (beta chain) came from a study of beta chain features in type 1 diabetes. Expressed TCRB transcripts were sequenced, since all the RNA that had been isolated was reverse transcribed. There were 3.5 million or so reads on average in the naive, central memory and regulatory T cell samples. The assay was immunoSEQ multiplex PCR, and TCRdb's table has in-frame clones only and misses some. The top ten clones hold about 0.01% of a sample with a few hundred thousand clones, roughly an eighth of them seen once. Trimming cost V 3 bases and J 4 bases, with 6 bases left between them. There are 12 residues in the CDR3. CDR1 and CDR2 (germline): MDHEN, SYDVKM. The study, taken as a whole, reports: The study notes PCR might favor shorter templates equally in patients and controls. Researchers report that Type 1 diabetes patients had moderately but significantly shorter TCRB CDR3s across all four CD4+ subsets.

In this sample, this clone turned up a few times. Its antigen is still unknown. The chain has TRBV28 and TRBJ1-1, with D unclear. The sequencing sample was made of naive CD4+ T cells from blood. This TCR came from a woman between 18 and 29 years old with type 1 diabetes. CDR3: CASSLEFTEAFF. Written as DNA, the CDR3 is TGTGCCAGCAGTTTGGAGTTCACTGAAGCTTTCTTT.